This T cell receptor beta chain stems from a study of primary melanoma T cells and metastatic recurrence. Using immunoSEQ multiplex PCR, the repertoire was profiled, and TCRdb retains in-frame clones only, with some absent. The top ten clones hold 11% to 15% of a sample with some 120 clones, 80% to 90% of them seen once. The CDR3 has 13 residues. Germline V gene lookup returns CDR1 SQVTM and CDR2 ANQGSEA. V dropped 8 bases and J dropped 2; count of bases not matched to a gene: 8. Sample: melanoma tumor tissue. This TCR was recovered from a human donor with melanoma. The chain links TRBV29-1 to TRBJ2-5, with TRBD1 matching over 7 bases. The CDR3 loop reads CSIKRQGQETQYF. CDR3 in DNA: TGCAGCATCAAAAGACAGGGACAAGAGACCCAGTACTTC.